This TCR beta chain was documented in a study of CD8 T cells in Susac syndrome. The overall study: When their blood was taken, the Susac syndrome patients had either not yet had any therapy, were taking corticosteroids, or were taking intravenous immunoglobulin alone.

Of note for this clonotype: The target antigen is unknown.

Overall study findings and caveats: A handful of Susac-specific public clones appeared in CD8+ TEMRA repertoires, and about 16 in total CD8+ repertoires.

Through negative isolation, CD4+ and CD8+ T cells were obtained, while TEMRA cells were enriched using FACS. The RNA, about 0.45 to 1 ug, was put through reverse transcription using random hexamers. Amplification of TCR beta CDR3 by immunoSEQ multiplex PCR spanned 54 Vbeta and 13 Jbeta. TCRdb analysed the immunoSEQ multiplex PCR reads with MiXCR anew, one entry per CDR3 protein. Of around 150,000 distinct CDR3 sequences in the sample, approximately 95% were seen once. Germline assignment: CDR1 SGHVS and CDR2 FNYEAQ. J lost 3 bases, V lost 2 bases, and 6 bases had no gene match. This CDR3 has 16 amino acids.

The clonotype originates from a human donor with Susac syndrome. What was sequenced was CD8+ T cells from PBMCs. The chain uses TRBV7-6 and TRBJ2-1; TRBD2 matches 8 bases. CDR3 DNA: TGTGCCAGCAGCTTAAATGCGGGAGGTTTCTACAATGAGCAGTTCTTC. Translating it yields CASSLNAGGFYNEQFF.